This T cell receptor (beta chain) appears in the sequencing data of a study of blood T cell repertoires in COVID-19. Sequencing was performed with immunoSEQ multiplex PCR; in TCRdb, only in-frame clones are kept and a portion is missing. The sample records 200,000 to 250,000 clones, about 88% being singletons. Sequenced material: peripheral blood. The TCR sequence derives from a woman aged 40 to 50 who had recovered from COVID-19.

The CDR3 loop is CASSLRSGGGGEKLFF. As DNA, the CDR3 is TGTGCCAGCAGCTTAAGATCAGGGGGCGGTGGGGAAAAACTGTTTTTT. This sequence joins TRBV5-4 and TRBJ1-4, with TRBD1 matching 8 bases. The ends lost 2 bases at V and 8 bases at J; junction bases unmatched: 11. From germline, CDR1 is SGHNT and CDR2 YYREEE (reference sequence). The length of the CDR3 is 16 residues.